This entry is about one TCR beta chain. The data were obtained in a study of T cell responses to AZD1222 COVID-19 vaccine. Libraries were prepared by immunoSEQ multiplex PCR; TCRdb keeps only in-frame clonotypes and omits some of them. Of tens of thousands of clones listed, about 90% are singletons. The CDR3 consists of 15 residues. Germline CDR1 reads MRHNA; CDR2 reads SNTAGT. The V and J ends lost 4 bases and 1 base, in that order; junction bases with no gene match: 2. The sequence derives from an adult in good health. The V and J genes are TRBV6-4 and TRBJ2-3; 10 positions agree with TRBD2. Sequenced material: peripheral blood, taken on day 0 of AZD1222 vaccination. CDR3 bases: TGTGCCAGCAGTGCTACTAGCGGGGGCACAGATACGCAGTATTTT. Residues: CASSATSGGTDTQYF.